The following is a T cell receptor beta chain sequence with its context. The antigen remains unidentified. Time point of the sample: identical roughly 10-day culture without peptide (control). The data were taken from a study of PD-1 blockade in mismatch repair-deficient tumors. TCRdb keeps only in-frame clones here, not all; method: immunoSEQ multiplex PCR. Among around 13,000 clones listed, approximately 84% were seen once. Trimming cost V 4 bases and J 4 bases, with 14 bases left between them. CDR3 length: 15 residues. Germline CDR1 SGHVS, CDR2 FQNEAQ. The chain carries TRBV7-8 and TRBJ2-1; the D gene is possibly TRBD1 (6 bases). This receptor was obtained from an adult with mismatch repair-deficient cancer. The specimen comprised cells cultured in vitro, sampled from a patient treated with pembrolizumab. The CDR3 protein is CASSSGHPDYNEQFF. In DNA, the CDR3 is TGTGCCAGCAGCTCGGGACACCCAGATTACAATGAGCAGTTCTTC.